The next 6 T cell receptor beta chains were all read from a single sample in a study of blood T cells in healthy people across ages. With a J-beta primer mix and a sample-barcoded 5' primer, a second PCR ran about 6 to 11 cycles. TCRdb ran MiXCR on the 5' RACE reads and lists one entry per CDR3 protein. The repertoire holds 1.5 million or so distinct CDR3 sequences, around 39% seen once, with approximately 7.9% in the top ten. The sequenced material came from blood. These receptor sequences come from a woman younger than 35 in good health.

This chain connects TRBV5-1 to TRBJ1-1, with TRBD1 matching over 11 bases. Per the germline V gene, CDR1 is SGHRS and CDR2 is YFSETQ. J was trimmed by 6 bases and V by 4 bases; bases with no gene match: 11. This CDR3 has 16 amino acids. Here the CDR3 DNA reads TGCGCCAGCAGCCCCCCGACGGGACAGGGGGGTTCTGAAGCTTTCTTT. This sequence encodes CASSPPTGQGGSEAFF.

V and J are TRBV12-3 or TRBV12-4 and TRBJ2-7; the D is unclear. The V end lost 2 bases, the J end lost 6 bases, and 14 bases lay between the germline ends. The CDR3 has 14 residues. CDR3 amino acids: CASSLSAELGEQYF. The CDR3 DNA follows: TGTGCCAGCAGTTTAAGCGCGGAACTTGGCGAGCAGTACTTC.

The genes are TRBV30 and TRBJ2-5; the D gene could be TRBD1 or TRBD2 (5 bases each). Germline V gene data show CDR1 as GTSNPN and CDR2 as SVGIG (reference sequence). There are 13 residues in the CDR3. Trimming pared 1 base from V and 1 base from J, leaving 7 bases between. CDR3 DNA: TGTGCCTGGAGTGGGGGGTTCCAAGAGACCCAGTACTTC. Translation: CAWSGGFQETQYF.

V usage is TRBV5-1 and J usage is TRBJ1-5; the D is unclear. V was trimmed by 3 bases and J by 0 bases, leaving 10 bases between them. In germline, CDR1 is SGHRS, CDR2 YFSETQ. CDR3 length: 15 amino acids. CDR3 DNA sequence: TGCGCCAGCAGCTCGGACGGGGATAGCAATCAGCCCCAGCATTTT. Its translation: CASSSDGDSNQPQHF.

This clonotype was counted between two and nine times. The V gene is TRBV7-2, the J gene TRBJ2-7; TRBD1 aligns across 7 bases. Per the germline V gene, CDR1 is SGHTA and CDR2 is FQGNSA. V trimming: 1 base; J trimming: 6 bases; junction bases outside the gene matches: 9. This CDR3 is built from 15 residues. Written as DNA, the CDR3 is TGTGCCAGCAGCTTAGAAGGGACAGTACCCGTCGAGCAGTACTTC. This translates into CASSLEGTVPVEQYF.

This clonotype was counted only a few times. The V and J genes are TRBV27 and TRBJ1-4, with TRBD1 matching over 8 bases. The V segment lost 4 bases and the J segment 8 bases; nucleotides outside the gene matches: 6. The CDR3 spans 14 residues. The V gene's germline CDR1 is MNHEY and CDR2 SMNVEV (reference sequence). The CDR3 is CASSSGQGGEKLFF. The CDR3 DNA reads as TGTGCCAGCAGTTCCGGACAGGGAGGGGAAAAACTGTTTTTT.